The T cell receptor beta chain described here comes from a study of cytomegalovirus exposure and HLA in healthy donors. Study-wide points: According to a subsequent analysis, TCR clusters from the first cohort were inclined to appear together in the 110 or so validation repertoires. Reports indicated that the classifier achieved high specificity and sensitivity in diagnosing cytomegalovirus status. The listing of 150 or so TCR beta chains classed them as cytomegalovirus-associated.

This clone was seen only a few times. Its antigen is not identified. Profiled with immunoSEQ multiplex PCR; TCRdb holds only in-frame clones, not every one. Of approximately 59,000 clones in the sample, 80% to 95% were seen once. The sequencing input was PBMCs. This TCR was sampled from a man aged 18 to 30 in good health and CMV-seropositive.

The CDR3 sequence: CASSSTSESYEQYF. In DNA form, the CDR3 reads TGTGCCAGCAGCTCGACTAGCGAGTCCTACGAGCAGTACTTC. The chain is built from TRBV13 and TRBJ2-7; 8 bases are shared with TRBD2. In germline, CDR1 is PRHDT, CDR2 FYEKMQ (reference sequence). The trim removed 4 bases at V and 1 base at J, leaving 3 bases unmatched. The length of the CDR3 is 14 residues.